Listed below are T cell receptor beta chains from one sample, sequenced in a study of blood T cells in healthy people across ages. TCRdb analysed the 5' RACE reads with MiXCR anew, one entry per CDR3 protein. The sample comprises approximately 800,000 distinct CDR3 sequences, around half of which are singletons, and around a sixth rests with the top ten. The sequencing input was blood. All receptors derive from a man aged 80 or over in good health. Both conserved end residues are part of each CDR3. Fields, in order: J gene, D gene, clone size, V gene, CDR3 DNA, CDR3 protein. A D gene is named only where the DNA matches it firmly. Only some rows state a clone size, as once, few, many or a class for expanded clones.

>TRBJ2-3|TRBD1|NA|TRBV4-1
TGCGCCAGCAGCCCCCGGGACAGGGTTGCAGATACGCAGTATTTT
CASSPRDRVADTQYF
>TRBJ2-4|TRBD2|NA|TRBV20-1
TGCAGTGCTAGAGGGACTAGCGGGAGTTCTAACATTCAGTACTTC
CSARGTSGSSNIQYF
>TRBJ2-5|TRBD2|NA|TRBV24-1
TGTGCCACCAGTGATCCCGGGACTAGTGCCCAAGAGACCCAGTACTTC
CATSDPGTSAQETQYF
>TRBJ1-6|TRBD1|NA|TRBV7-2
TGTGCCGGCAGCTTCGGGACAGGACTTAATTCACCCCTCCACTTT
CAGSFGTGLNSPLHF
>TRBJ2-7|TRBD2|once|TRBV28
TGTGCCAGCAGTTCCGGGGGGGGGACCATCGAATACGAGCAGTACTTC
CASSSGGGTIEYEQYF
>TRBJ2-3|TRBD2|few|TRBV5-1
TGCGCCAGCAGCCGGGCGGGAGCGAGGACAGATACGCAGTATTTT
CASSRAGARTDTQYF
>TRBJ1-1|NA|once|TRBV12-3/TRBV12-4
TGTGCCAGCAGGAACCTTTATCAGGTGGGCACTGAAGCTTTCTTT
CASRNLYQVGTEAFF
>TRBJ2-7|NA|NA|TRBV5-1
TGCGCCAGCAGCTTGGTGTTGGGGGACGAGCAGTACTTC
CASSLVLGDEQYF
>TRBJ1-6|TRBD1|NA|TRBV6-5
TGTGCCAGCAGTTACTCGTGGGACAGAAGCTCCTATAATTCACCCCTCCACTTT
CASSYSWDRSSYNSPLHF
>TRBJ2-1|TRBD2|NA|TRBV29-1
TGCAGCGTTGAAGATCGCCGGACTAGCGGGAGTTACAATGAGCAGTTCTTC
CSVEDRRTSGSYNEQFF
>TRBJ2-3|TRBD2|once|TRBV20-1
TGCAGTGCTCGGACTAGCGGGAGTGTAGATACGCAGTATTTT
CSARTSGSVDTQYF
>TRBJ2-3|NA|few|TRBV12-3/TRBV12-4
TGTGCCTGCAGTTTAGTAAGTCTAGATCTGAATACGCAGTATTTT
CACSLVSLDLNTQYF
>TRBJ2-3|NA|NA|TRBV27
TGTGCCAGCAGTTTCTGGAGGGGGCTCCCAGATACGCAGTATTTT
CASSFWRGLPDTQYF
>TRBJ1-1|TRBD1|few|TRBV12-3/TRBV12-4
TGTGCCAGCAGCAACGGAGGACAGGGGGCGCGGACTGAAGCTTTCTTT
CASSNGGQGARTEAFF
>TRBJ2-7|NA|NA|TRBV5-1
TGCGCCAGCAGCCCAGCAGTGGGGGACTACGAGCAGTACTTC
CASSPAVGDYEQYF
>TRBJ2-2|TRBD2|NA|TRBV30
TGTGCCTGGAGGCTAGGACTAGCGGGGAACACCGGGGAGCTGTTTTTT
CAWRLGLAGNTGELFF
>TRBJ2-7|NA|NA|TRBV29-1
TGCAGCGTTGAAACCGAGGTGGGCAGCTCCTACGAGCAGTACTTC
CSVETEVGSSYEQYF
>TRBJ1-4|TRBD1|many|TRBV12-3/TRBV12-4
TGTGCCAGCAGTCCAACCGGGACAGGGAGGGAAAAACTGTTTTTT
CASSPTGTGREKLFF
>TRBJ1-6|NA|NA|TRBV28
TGTGCCTGCAGACCCCCCGGTCTTCGGTCACCCCTCCACTTT
CACRPPGLRSPLHF
>TRBJ2-5|NA|many|TRBV11-3
TGTGCCAGCAGCTTAGATGCTTTTTTGGAGACCCAGTACTTC
CASSLDAFLETQYF
>TRBJ1-2|NA|NA|TRBV27
TGTGCCAGCAGTTTATCACCCAGGCCCTATGGCTACACCTTC
CASSLSPRPYGYTF
>TRBJ2-5|NA|NA|TRBV24-1
TGTGCTGTTGGACCCACACAGGGTACAAAGACCCAGTACTTC
CAVGPTQGTKTQYF
>TRBJ1-6|NA|NA|TRBV12-3/TRBV12-4
TGTGCCAGCAGTTTAAGCCGCGATAATTCACCCCTCCACTTT
CASSLSRDNSPLHF
>TRBJ2-5|NA|NA|TRBV10-1
TGCGCCAGCAGCCCTACTAGCCTGGGGGTCCATGAGCAGTACTTC
CASSPTSLGVHEQYF
>TRBJ2-1|TRBD2|few|TRBV3-1
TGTGCCAGCAGCCAGCGGCGGGAGTACAATGAGCAGTTCTTC
CASSQRREYNEQFF
>TRBJ2-2|NA|NA|TRBV20-1
TGCAGTGCTTACCGAGGCAGGGCGAACACCGGGGAGCTGTTTTTT
CSAYRGRANTGELFF
>TRBJ2-1|NA|NA|TRBV6-2/TRBV6-3
TGTACCAGCTTCGAGGGGGGTGAGCAGTTCTTC
CTSFEGGEQFF
>TRBJ2-1|NA|many|TRBV24-1
TGTGCCACCAGTGTGTGGGGCGATGAGCAGTTCTTC
CATSVWGDEQFF
>TRBJ1-4|NA|NA|TRBV12-3/TRBV12-4
TGTGCCAGCAGTTTAAGGGCGCAGGGATTAGCTGATGAAAAACTGTTTTTT
CASSLRAQGLADEKLFF
>TRBJ2-7|NA|NA|TRBV5-1
TGCGCCAGCAGCTGGGAAGGCAGGGGTAGACACGAGCAGTACTTC
CASSWEGRGRHEQYF
>TRBJ2-7|NA|few|TRBV29-1
TGCAGCGTGGAGGGGTCAGCCAATGAGCAGTACTTC
CSVEGSANEQYF
>TRBJ1-5|NA|NA|TRBV5-6
TGTGCCAGCAGCCCCCCCCCAGGCGGACTCAATCAGCCCCAGCATTTT
CASSPPPGGLNQPQHF
>TRBJ2-1|TRBD2|NA|TRBV6-4
TGTGCCAGCAGTGACCCCACAGCGGGAAGGGATGAGCAGTTCTTC
CASSDPTAGRDEQFF
>TRBJ2-7|NA|NA|TRBV9
TGTGCCAGCAGCCCCCCGCAGCAGGAGAGCGAGCAGTACTTC
CASSPPQQESEQYF
>TRBJ2-7|NA|many|TRBV27
TGTGCCAGCAGTTTAGCAGGTGACTACCGGTACGAGCAGTACTTC
CASSLAGDYRYEQYF
>TRBJ2-3|NA|few|TRBV24-1
TGTGCCACCAGTACAGGGACCAGCACAGATACGCAGTATTTT
CATSTGTSTDTQYF
>TRBJ2-1|NA|NA|TRBV7-2
TGTGCCAGCAGCTTAGGTCCCCTGCTGAATGAGCAGTTCTTC
CASSLGPLLNEQFF
>TRBJ2-7|TRBD2|NA|TRBV5-1
TGCGCCAGCAGCCACGGGACTAGCGGTTTCTACGAGCAGTACTTC
CASSHGTSGFYEQYF
>TRBJ2-1|NA|few|TRBV5-1
TGCGCCAGCAGCGGGGGGGACAGGAGTAATGAGCAGTTCTTC
CASSGGDRSNEQFF
>TRBJ2-7|TRBD2|few|TRBV20-1
TGCAGTGCTAGCGATGGGACTAGCGGCTCCTACGAGCAGTACTTC
CSASDGTSGSYEQYF
>TRBJ2-7|NA|once|TRBV7-9
TGTGCCAGCAGCTCATACTCTGGTAACCGCTTACGAGCGAACGAGCAGTACTTC
CASSSYSGNRLRANEQYF
>TRBJ2-3|NA|NA|TRBV28
TGTGCCAGCACCCCCTCTAGCGACCCCACAGATACGCAGTATTTT
CASTPSSDPTDTQYF
>TRBJ2-3|TRBD2|NA|TRBV4-3
TGCGCCAGCAGCCAAGATCTCCTAGCGGGAGACCCTTCCATCGATACGCAGTATTTT
CASSQDLLAGDPSIDTQYF
>TRBJ2-5|NA|NA|TRBV7-8
TGTGCCGGGACTTTAGGGCGACGAGAGACCCAGTACTTC
CAGTLGRRETQYF
>TRBJ1-4|TRBD1|NA|TRBV20-1
TGCAGTGCTTCCGGGACAGGGCACGAAAAACTGTTTTTT
CSASGTGHEKLFF
>TRBJ1-6|NA|few|TRBV11-3
TGTGCCAGCAGCTTAGACGGCAATTCACCCCTCCACTTT
CASSLDGNSPLHF
>TRBJ2-5|NA|NA|TRBV6-5
TGTGCCAGCAGTTACTCAGGGACCATTAAAGAGACCCAGTACTTC
CASSYSGTIKETQYF
>TRBJ2-7|NA|few|TRBV24-1
TGTGCCACCAGTGACCCTGGGAGGGGGACCTACGAGCAGTACTTC
CATSDPGRGTYEQYF
>TRBJ1-1|TRBD1|few|TRBV12-3/TRBV12-4
TGTGCCAGCAGCTTTCGGACAGGGTTGAACACTGAAGCTTTCTTT
CASSFRTGLNTEAFF
>TRBJ1-2|NA|NA|TRBV30
TGTGCCTGGACTAAACTTGGGGCCGACTACACCTTC
CAWTKLGADYTF
>TRBJ2-7|NA|NA|TRBV15
TGTGCCACCAGCACGGGGACTTTGTCCGAGCAGTACTTC
CATSTGTLSEQYF
>TRBJ2-7|NA|NA|TRBV4-1
TGCGCCAGCAGCCAAGCAGTGGGCTACGAGCAGTACTTC
CASSQAVGYEQYF
>TRBJ2-3|NA|few|TRBV7-9
TGTGCCAGCAGACAAAACGGGGGTACTAGGGATACGCAGTATTTT
CASRQNGGTRDTQYF
>TRBJ1-5|NA|NA|TRBV7-9
TGTGCCAGCAACCACAGACAGGACAATCAGCCCCAGCATTTT
CASNHRQDNQPQHF
>TRBJ2-7|NA|NA|TRBV18
TGTGCCAGCTCACCGTCAGGTCAGGGATCCTACGAGCAGTACTTC
CASSPSGQGSYEQYF